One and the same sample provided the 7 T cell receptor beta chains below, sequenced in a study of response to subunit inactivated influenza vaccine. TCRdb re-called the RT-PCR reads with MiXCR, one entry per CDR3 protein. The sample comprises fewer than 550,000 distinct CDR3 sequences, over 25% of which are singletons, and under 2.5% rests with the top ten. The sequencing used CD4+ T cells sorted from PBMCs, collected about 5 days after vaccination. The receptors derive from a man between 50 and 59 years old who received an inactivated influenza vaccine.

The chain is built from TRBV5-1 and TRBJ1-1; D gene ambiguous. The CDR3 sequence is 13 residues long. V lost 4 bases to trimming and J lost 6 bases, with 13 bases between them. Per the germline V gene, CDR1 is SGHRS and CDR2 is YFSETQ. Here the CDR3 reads CASSVGRNAEAFF. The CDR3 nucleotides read TGCGCCAGCAGCGTCGGACGTAACGCTGAAGCTTTCTTT.

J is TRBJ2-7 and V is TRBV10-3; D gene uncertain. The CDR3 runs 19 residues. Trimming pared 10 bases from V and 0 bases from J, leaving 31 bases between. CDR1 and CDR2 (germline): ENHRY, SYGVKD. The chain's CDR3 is CATKDTPLFSAEFSYEQYF. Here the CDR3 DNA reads TGTGCCACCAAAGATACGCCGTTGTTTTCGGCGGAATTCTCCTACGAGCAGTACTTC.

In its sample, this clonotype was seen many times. In DNA form, the CDR3 reads TGTGCCAGCTCACCAGGGACAGGGGGCCGAGATACGCAGTATTTT. This gives the protein CASSPGTGGRDTQYF. The V and J genes are TRBV18 and TRBJ2-3; 12 nucleotides match TRBD1. Losses at the gene ends were 2 bases for V and 5 bases for J; bases not matched to a gene: 2. The CDR3 is made up of 15 amino acids. CDR1 is KGHSH, CDR2 LQKENI, per germline.

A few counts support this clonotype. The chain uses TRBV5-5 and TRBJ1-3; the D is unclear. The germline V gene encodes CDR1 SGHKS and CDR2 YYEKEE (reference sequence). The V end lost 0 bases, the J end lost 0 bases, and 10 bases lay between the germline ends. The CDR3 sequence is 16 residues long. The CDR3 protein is CASSLAPPSSGNTIYF. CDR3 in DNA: TGTGCCAGCAGCTTGGCCCCCCCGAGCTCTGGAAACACCATATATTTT.

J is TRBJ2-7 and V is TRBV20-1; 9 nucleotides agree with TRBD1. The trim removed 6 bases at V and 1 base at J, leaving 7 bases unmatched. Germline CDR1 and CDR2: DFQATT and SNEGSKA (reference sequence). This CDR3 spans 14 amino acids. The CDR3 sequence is CSATDRGISYEQYF. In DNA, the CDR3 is TGCAGTGCCACAGACAGGGGGATTTCCTACGAGCAGTACTTC.

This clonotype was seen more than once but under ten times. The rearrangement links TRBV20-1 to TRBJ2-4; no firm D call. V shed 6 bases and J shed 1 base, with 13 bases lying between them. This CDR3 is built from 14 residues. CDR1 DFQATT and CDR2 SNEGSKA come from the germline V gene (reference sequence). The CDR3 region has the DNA TGCAGTGCCCCGACGTCCTTGGCCAAAAACATTCAGTACTTC. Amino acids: CSAPTSLAKNIQYF.

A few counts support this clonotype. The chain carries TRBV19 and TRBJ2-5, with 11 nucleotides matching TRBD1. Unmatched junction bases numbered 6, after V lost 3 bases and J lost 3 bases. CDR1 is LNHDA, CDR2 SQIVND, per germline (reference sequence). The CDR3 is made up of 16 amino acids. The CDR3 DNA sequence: TGTGCCAGTAGTATCGGACAGGGGGCTGGTGAAGAGACCCAGTACTTC. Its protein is CASSIGQGAGEETQYF.